The 22 T cell receptor beta chains reported below all come from one sample, sequenced in a study of CD8 T cells in Susac syndrome. After extraction with the RNeasy kit, about 0.5 to 1 ug of the RNA was reverse transcribed using random hexamers. MiXCR, run by TCRdb on the immunoSEQ multiplex PCR reads, gives a single entry per CDR3 protein. The data contain about 170,000 distinct CDR3 sequences, around 96% of them singletons. The sample taken for sequencing was CD4+ T cells from PBMCs. The receptor source for this set is a human donor with Susac syndrome.

The CDR3 loop is CASSYIGGNNQPQHF. CDR3 coding DNA: TGTGCCAGCAGTTACATCGGGGGAAATAATCAGCCCCAGCATTTT. V gene TRBV6-6 combines with J gene TRBJ1-5; tentatively, D is TRBD1 (5 bases). V dropped 2 bases and J dropped 4 bases, with 12 bases sitting between them. The CDR3 totals 15 residues. Germline V lookup: CDR1 MNHNY, CDR2 SVGAGI (reference sequence).

DNA of the CDR3: TGTGCCAGCAGTGTCCGCCGAGGGACAGCGAACACTGAAGCTTTCTTT. Amino acid sequence: CASSVRRGTANTEAFF. The chain has TRBV25-1 and TRBJ1-1, with 7 bases matching TRBD1. The CDR3 consists of 16 residues. Per the germline V gene, CDR1 is MGHDK and CDR2 is SYGVNS. V dropped 4 bases and J dropped 1; count of bases not matched to a gene: 9.

The chain uses TRBV7-8 and TRBJ2-6; a possible D gene is TRBD2 (5 bases). V shed 2 bases and J shed 14 bases, with 13 bases lying between them. The CDR3 is 13 residues long. CDR1 SGHVS and CDR2 FQNEAQ come from the germline V gene. CDR3: CASSLSLASILTF. The CDR3 bases are TGTGCCAGCAGCTTATCCCTAGCCAGTATCCTGACTTTC.

This chain links TRBV1 with TRBJ2-4. TRBV1 constitutes a pseudogene. CDR3 size: 12 residues. CDR3 DNA: TGCACCAGCAGCCGAATGAGAAACATTCAGTACTTC. It codes for CTSSRMRNIQYF.

The chain uses TRBV7-3 and TRBJ2-3; D remains ambiguous. From germline, CDR1 is SGHTA and CDR2 FQGTGA. The CDR3 is 13 amino acids. Trimming left V 0 bases short and J 4 bases short, with 5 bases between. In DNA, the CDR3 is TGTGCCAGCAGCTTAACTCCGGCAGATACGCAGTATTTT. Amino acids: CASSLTPADTQYF.

V and J are TRBV5-1 and TRBJ2-3; perhaps TRBD2 as D (5 bases). In germline, CDR1 is SGHRS, CDR2 YFSETQ. This CDR3 has 15 residues. V was shortened by 2 bases and J by 1 base, with 11 bases between the two germline ends. This CDR3 reads CASSFRGPGTDTQYF. For the CDR3, the DNA is TGCGCCAGCAGCTTCCGAGGGCCGGGCACAGATACGCAGTATTTT.

The V call is TRBV15, the J call TRBJ2-6; D might be TRBD1 or TRBD2, each matching 5 bases. Germline V gene data show CDR1 as LNHNV and CDR2 as YYDKDF (reference sequence). Deletions cut 0 bases from V and 4 bases from J, with 10 bases between. The CDR3 spans 16 residues. For the CDR3, the DNA is TGTGCCACCAGCAGAGATCGGGGCTCAGGGGCCAACGTCCTGACTTTC. This encodes CATSRDRGSGANVLTF.

The J gene is TRBJ2-5, the V gene TRBV6-5; D unresolved. The CDR3 runs 14 residues. Germline lookup yields CDR1 MNHEY and CDR2 SVGAGI. V was pared by 5 bases and J by 5 bases, with 15 bases between. The CDR3 here is CASSRFLVGETQYF. CDR3 sequence (DNA): TGTGCCAGCAGTCGTTTTTTGGTCGGGGAGACCCAGTACTTC.

The chain recombines TRBV20-1 with TRBJ1-4, with a weak D call TRBD1 (6 bases). The germline CDR1 and CDR2 sequences are DFQATT and SNEGSKA (reference sequence). The CDR3 is 15 residues long. Trimming left V 0 bases short and J 5 bases short, with 13 bases between. The CDR3 DNA sequence: TGCAGTGCTAGAGATCCCCCCGGACAGAATGAAAAACTGTTTTTT. This encodes CSARDPPGQNEKLFF.

This chain links TRBV29-1 with TRBJ2-1; D is perhaps TRBD1 (5 bases). The germline CDR1 and CDR2 sequences are SQVTM and ANQGSEA. Trimming left V 7 bases short and J 1 base short, with 11 bases between. This CDR3 has 13 amino acids. The CDR3 protein is CSAVRGSYNEQFF. CDR3 in DNA: TGCAGCGCCGTAAGGGGTTCCTACAATGAGCAGTTCTTC.

The chain is built from TRBV6-1 and TRBJ1-6; 11 bases are a match to TRBD1. Looked up from germline, CDR1 is MNHNS and CDR2 is SASEGT. This CDR3 region has 16 residues. V lost 6 bases to trimming and J lost 6 bases; unmatched junction nucleotides: 7. The CDR3 coding sequence is TGTGCCAGCAGCTTCGGACAGGGGGCGTTTAATTCACCCCTCCACTTT. Translated, it gives CASSFGQGAFNSPLHF.

V usage is TRBV29-1 and J usage is TRBJ2-1; TRBD2 agrees at 10 bases. Germline lookup yields CDR1 SQVTM and CDR2 ANQGSEA. The CDR3 runs 15 residues. The V segment lost 2 bases and the J segment 4 bases; nucleotides outside the gene matches: 5. Written as DNA, the CDR3 is TGCAGCGTTGAATCAGGACTAGCGGTTTACAATGAGCAGTTCTTC. It is translated as CSVESGLAVYNEQFF.

The J gene is TRBJ1-1, the V gene TRBV12-3 or TRBV12-4; a possible D gene is TRBD1 (5 bases). Trimming cost V 3 bases and J 10 bases, with 9 bases left between them. The CDR3 has 11 residues. The CDR3 loop is CASSFDGGAFF. The CDR3 region has the DNA TGTGCCAGCAGTTTTGACGGGGGAGCTTTCTTT.

The chain carries TRBV14 and TRBJ1-6; D gene unclear. The CDR3 covers 14 residues. Germline V gene data show CDR1 as SGHDN and CDR2 as FVKESK. Trimming cost V 1 base and J 6 bases, with 7 bases left between them. For the CDR3, the DNA is TGTGCCAGCAGCCAAGCTATCTTTAATTCACCCCTCCACTTT. Translation gives CASSQAIFNSPLHF.

This CDR3 is CASSPAPGQDFHGYTF. In DNA, the CDR3 is TGTGCCAGCAGCCCAGCTCCGGGACAGGATTTTCATGGCTACACCTTC. The chain couples TRBV3-1 to TRBJ1-2; TRBD1 agrees at 8 bases. Germline CDR1 LGHDT, CDR2 YNNKEL (reference sequence). CDR3 length: 16 residues. V lost 4 bases, J lost 6 bases, and 13 bases stayed unmatched.

V and J are TRBV9 and TRBJ1-6, with TRBD1 identical over 9 bases. The CDR3 has 14 amino acids. The junction had 1 base not matched to a gene; V was cut back by 0 bases and J by 9 bases. Germline V gives CDR1 SGDLS, CDR2 YYNGEE. CDR3 amino acids: CASSVGQGGSPLHF. CDR3 DNA sequence: TGTGCCAGCAGCGTAGGACAGGGGGGTTCACCCCTCCACTTT.

The rearrangement uses TRBV15 and TRBJ2-4, with 7 bases matching TRBD2. CDR1 is LNHNV and CDR2 is YYDKDF in the germline V gene (reference sequence). The length of the CDR3 is 18 residues. V was clipped by 0 bases and J by 0 bases; unmatched bases: 8. The CDR3 reads CATSRDLLSGVAKNIQYF. DNA for the CDR3: TGTGCCACCAGCAGAGATCTCCTGAGCGGGGTAGCCAAAAACATTCAGTACTTC.

The chain uses TRBV6-6 and TRBJ2-3; 7 bases map to TRBD1. This CDR3 comprises 14 residues. The junction had 3 bases not matched to a gene; V was cut back by 5 bases and J by 1 base. Germline V gene data show CDR1 as MNHNY and CDR2 as SVGAGI (reference sequence). The CDR3 loop reads CASSNGQGTDTQYF. The CDR3 nucleotides are TGTGCCAGCAGTAATGGACAGGGCACAGATACGCAGTATTTT.

V is TRBV10-3 and J is TRBJ2-7, with 8 bases lining up with TRBD1. Germline CDR1 reads ENHRY; CDR2 reads SYGVKD. The V segment lost 5 bases and the J segment 2 bases; nucleotides outside the gene matches: 5. CDR3 length equals 14 residues. As DNA, the CDR3 is TGTGCCATCAGTCCAGCACAGGGGGCCTACGAGCAGTACTTC. This codes for CAISPAQGAYEQYF.

The chain's CDR3 is CASSLGWGYGYTF. CDR3 sequence (DNA): TGTGCCAGCAGCTTAGGATGGGGTTATGGCTACACCTTC. The chain joins TRBV13 to TRBJ1-2; D not resolved. CDR1 is PRHDT and CDR2 is FYEKMQ in the germline V gene (reference sequence). The ends were cut back, 0 bases at V and 5 bases at J, with 7 bases in the middle. CDR3 length equals 13 residues.

The chain couples TRBV4-2 to TRBJ2-7, with TRBD2 matching 14 bases. The junction had 8 bases not matched to a gene; V was cut back by 4 bases and J by 0 bases. The CDR3 spans 18 residues. Per the germline V gene, CDR1 is LGHNA and CDR2 is YNFKEQ. This CDR3 reads CASSLGLAGVAVSYEQYF. The CDR3 nucleotides read TGTGCCAGCAGCCTGGGACTAGCGGGAGTCGCAGTCTCCTACGAGCAGTACTTC.

This rearrangement joins TRBV20-1 to TRBJ2-7; 8 bases line up with TRBD1. This CDR3 is 13 amino acids long. The V and J ends lost 6 bases and 3 bases, in that order; junction bases with no gene match: 7. The germline CDR1 and CDR2 sequences are DFQATT and SNEGSKA (reference sequence). The CDR3 DNA reads as TGCAGTGCCCAGAGGACAGGGCTCTACGAGCAGTACTTC. Amino acid sequence: CSAQRTGLYEQYF.